The next 8 T cell receptor beta chains were all read from a single sample in a study of CD8+CD57+ T cells in acquired aplastic anemia. By flow cytometry, patients selected for sequencing had shown an expansion of CD8+CD57+ cells. Genomic DNA provided the template from which TCR beta VDJ and CDR3 profiles were obtained. TCRdb reprocessed the reads with MiXCR, giving one entry per CDR3 protein. The data show some 180,000 distinct CDR3 sequences, around 50% seen once. Source material: sorted CD4+, CD8+, or CD8+CD57+ T cells (not recorded which) from PBMCs. The receptor set was obtained from a human donor with aplastic anemia.

This clonotype was seen just once. The chain uses TRBV5-6 and TRBJ1-3; D is uncertain. The CDR3 extends over 16 amino acids. V was clipped by 0 bases and J by 3 bases, with 13 bases between them. Per the germline V gene, CDR1 is SGHDT and CDR2 is YYEEEE. CDR3 sequence reads: CASSLAPVVSGNTIYF. The CDR3 DNA sequence: TGTGCCAGCAGCTTGGCTCCGGTTGTGAGTGGAAACACCATATATTTT.

The chain's CDR3 is CSASPYEQYF. Written as DNA, the CDR3 is TGCAGTGCTAGCCCCTACGAGCAGTACTTC. The V gene is TRBV20-1, the J gene TRBJ2-7; D is unclear. The CDR3 extends over 10 amino acids. Trimming took 3 bases from V and 2 from J, leaving 2 bases between them. The germline CDR1 and CDR2 sequences are DFQATT and SNEGSKA (reference sequence).

In its sample, this clonotype was seen many times. The chain joins TRBV12-3 or TRBV12-4 to TRBJ1-3; D is ambiguous. The CDR3 has 12 residues. V gave up 3 bases and J gave up 7 bases, with 7 bases separating them. DNA for the CDR3: TGTGCCAGCAGTTTGTTGCCGAACACCATATATTTT. Protein product: CASSLLPNTIYF.

The chain recombines TRBV24-1 with TRBJ2-5; D uncertain. CDR1 KGHDR and CDR2 SFDVKD come from the germline V gene. Between the trimmed V and J ends, which lost 4 bases and 1 base, there was a span of 12 bases. This CDR3 comprises 15 residues. Here the CDR3 DNA reads TGTGCCACCAGTGACCCGGGCCCAGGCCAAGAGACCCAGTACTTC. This encodes CATSDPGPGQETQYF.

Of note for this clonotype: With a much larger clone just one base away, this may be a read error. The J gene is TRBJ2-2, the V gene TRBV11-1, with TRBD2 identical over 12 bases. This CDR3 has 17 residues. Germline V gene sequence: CDR1 SGHAT, CDR2 FQDESV (reference sequence). The CDR3 reads CASSLASGGAYTGDLFF. CDR3 DNA: TGTGCCAGCAGCTTGGCTAGCGGGGGGGCCTACACCGGGGACCTGTTTTTT. The full variable domain, rest sourced from reference TRBV11-1 and TRBJ2-2, is EAEVAQSPRYKITEKSQAVAFWCDPISGHATLYWYRQILGQGPELLVQFQDESVVDDSQLPKDRFSAERLKGVDSTLKIQPAELGDSAMYLCASSLASGGAYTGDLFFGEGSRLTVL.

The chain couples TRBV2 to TRBJ1-1, with D possibly TRBD1 on 6 matching bases. Trimming pared 11 bases from V and 6 bases from J, leaving 19 bases between. There are 13 residues in the CDR3. CDR1 is SNHLY, CDR2 FYNNEI, per germline. The CDR3 DNA reads as TGTGCCGCTAGACGGGGACATAGTTCTGAAGCTTTCTTT. Translated, it gives CAARRGHSSEAFF.

V is TRBV10-3 and J is TRBJ1-5; 7 bases align to TRBD1. CDR3 length equals 15 residues. In germline, CDR1 is ENHRY, CDR2 SYGVKD. Trimming took 10 bases from V and 11 from J; bases not matched to a gene: 20. The CDR3 reads CASTETGSSLATQHF. The CDR3 region has the DNA TGTGCCAGCACCGAGACAGGGTCCTCACTTGCGACCCAGCATTTT.

The chain links TRBV11-1 to TRBJ2-3, with D perhaps TRBD2 (7 bases). CDR1 and CDR2 from the germline V gene are SGHAT and FQDESV (reference sequence). The CDR3 is 15 amino acids. V lost 5 bases to trimming and J lost 3 bases, with 15 bases between them. The DNA for the CDR3 is TGTGCCAGCAGCCCAGGGGCTAGCGGAACAGATACGCAGTATTTT. It yields the protein CASSPGASGTDTQYF. Drawing the rest from reference TRBV11-1 and TRBJ2-3, the complete variable domain is EAEVAQSPRYKITEKSQAVAFWCDPISGHATLYWYRQILGQGPELLVQFQDESVVDDSQLPKDRFSAERLKGVDSTLKIQPAELGDSAMYLCASSPGASGTDTQYFGPGTRLTVL.